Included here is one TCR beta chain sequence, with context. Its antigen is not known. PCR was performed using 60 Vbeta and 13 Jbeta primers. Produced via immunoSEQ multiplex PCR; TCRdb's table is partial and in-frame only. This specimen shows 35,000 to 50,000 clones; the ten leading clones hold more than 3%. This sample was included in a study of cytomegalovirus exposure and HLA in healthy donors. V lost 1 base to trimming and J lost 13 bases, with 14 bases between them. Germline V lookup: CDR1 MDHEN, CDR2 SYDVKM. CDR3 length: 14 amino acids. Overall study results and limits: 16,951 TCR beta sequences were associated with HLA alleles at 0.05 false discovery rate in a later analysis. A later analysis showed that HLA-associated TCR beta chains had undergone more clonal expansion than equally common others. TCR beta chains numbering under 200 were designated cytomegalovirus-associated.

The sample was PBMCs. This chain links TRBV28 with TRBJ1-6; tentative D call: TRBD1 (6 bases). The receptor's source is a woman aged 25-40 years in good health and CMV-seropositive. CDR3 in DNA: TGTGCCAGCAGTTTATTAGGGGGGGGGAGGCCCCTCCACTTT. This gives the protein CASSLLGGGRPLHF.